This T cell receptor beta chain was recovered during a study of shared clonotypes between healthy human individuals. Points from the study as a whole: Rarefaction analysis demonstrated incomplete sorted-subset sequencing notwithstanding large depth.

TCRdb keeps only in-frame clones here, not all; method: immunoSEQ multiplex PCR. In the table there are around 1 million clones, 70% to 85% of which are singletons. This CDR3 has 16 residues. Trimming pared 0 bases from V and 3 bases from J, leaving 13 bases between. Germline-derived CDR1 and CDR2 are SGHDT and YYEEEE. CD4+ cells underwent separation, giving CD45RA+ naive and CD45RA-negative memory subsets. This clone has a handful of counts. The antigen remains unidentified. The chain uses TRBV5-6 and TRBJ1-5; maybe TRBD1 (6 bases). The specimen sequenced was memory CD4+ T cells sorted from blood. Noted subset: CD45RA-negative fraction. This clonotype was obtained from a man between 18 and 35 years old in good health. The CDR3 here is CASSLASGGPNQPQHF. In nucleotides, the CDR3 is TGTGCCAGCAGCTTGGCGTCCGGGGGCCCCAATCAGCCCCAGCATTTT.